Given below is one T cell receptor (beta chain) in context. Its antigen remains unidentified. This sample is drawn from a study of graft-versus-host responses after intestinal transplantation. Whole-study context: Tacrolimus and steroids were given for two to three years to all recipients after anti-thymocyte globulin induction. Whole-study results and caveats: High graft-versus-host to host-versus-graft clonal ratios were found in allografts of patients who had graft-donor T cell macrochimerism.

Sequencing used immunoSEQ multiplex PCR; TCRdb keeps in-frame clones, though not all of them. The data hold about 89,000 clones, with more than 90% observed a single time. Material: unstimulated CD4+ T cells sorted from spleen or lymph node cells, obtained before intestinal transplant. This receptor was taken from a human donor who received an intestinal transplant.

This CDR3 is CASSVYSRITADTQYF. CDR3 sequence (DNA): TGTGCCAGCAGCGTATATAGCAGAATAACCGCCGATACGCAGTATTTT. This chain uses TRBV9 with TRBJ2-3; D not certain. CDR3 length equals 16 residues. Trimming pared 1 base from V and 6 bases from J, leaving 18 bases between. Germline V gene lookup returns CDR1 SGDLS and CDR2 YYNGEE.